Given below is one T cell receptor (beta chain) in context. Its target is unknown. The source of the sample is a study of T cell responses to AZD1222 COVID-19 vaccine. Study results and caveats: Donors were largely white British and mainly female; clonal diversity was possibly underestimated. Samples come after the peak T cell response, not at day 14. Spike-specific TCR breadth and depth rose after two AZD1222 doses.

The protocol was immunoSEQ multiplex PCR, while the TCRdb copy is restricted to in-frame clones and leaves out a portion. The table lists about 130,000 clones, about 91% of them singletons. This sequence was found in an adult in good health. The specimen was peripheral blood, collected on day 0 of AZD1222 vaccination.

Here the CDR3 DNA reads TGTGCCAGCAGTGGAGGACAGGGCCCGAACTATGGCTACACCTTC. Protein product: CASSGGQGPNYGYTF. This sequence joins TRBV2 and TRBJ1-2, with TRBD1 matching 8 bases. Germline V CDR1 and CDR2: SNHLY, FYNNEI. CDR3 length: 15 amino acids. Trimming cost V 4 bases and J 2 bases; bases outside gene matches: 6.